This T cell receptor beta chain stems from a study of cytomegalovirus exposure and HLA in healthy donors (dated by TCRdb to about 2017). With respect to the entire study: An earlier analysis of some 620 of the donors reported 250 to 300 Gb of sequence data and 95 million to 120 million unique TCR beta sequences obtained from approximately 180 million T cells. An early release that covered around 590 HLA-typed donors contained 300 to 350 gigabases of sequencing data and 75 million to 100 million unique TCR sequences. Of the 300 to 450 genotyped donors, 81% fell in the genetic ancestry cluster associated with self-reported Caucasian donors. The aim of the study was to test whether cataloging public T cell receptors could identify signatures of past pathogen exposure. The T cell repertoires of under 700 subjects were profiled by immunosequencing and related to cytomegalovirus serostatus. In addition to the first cohort of about 650 subjects, a separate validation cohort of around 110 different subjects was used. To predict cytomegalovirus infection status, the study brought together high-throughput TCR immunosequencing, statistical association of individual TCRs with disease status, and machine learning. In a later analysis, previously published TCR beta repertoires from several hundred donors were re-analyzed and high-resolution HLA genotyping was added so that TCR occurrence patterns could be studied. Rather than using new phenotypic data, the later analysis identified candidate immune exposures from TCR beta sequences and from how often those sequences occurred across donors. To decide whether each TCR beta V gene segment behaved as functional or pseudogenic, an earlier analysis of over 500 of the donors relied on high-throughput TCR beta sequencing. Donor age, sex, ethnicity and CMV serostatus were compiled alongside the repertoire data. In a later genetic analysis, genome-wide SNP genotypes for 398 of the 666 donors were used, and that subset was treated as a discovery cohort. All discovery cohort repertoires had been generated on a single sequencing platform. HLA typing included class I and class II loci at four-digit resolution. Typing coverage varied by locus: roughly 629-640 donors for A, B, C, DRB1 and DQB1; roughly 510 for DQA1; 600 to 610 for DPA1; more than 450 for DPB1. Because of strong linkage in the cohort, roughly five DR-DQ haplotypes were treated as single units for association and clustering. Among approximately 370 genotyped donors of the cohort, an average of about 240,000 unique TCR beta nucleotide sequences was sequenced per donor, of which about 18% were non-productive. The study at large found these results: According to a later genetic analysis, donors in an Asian-associated ancestry cluster had fewer N-insertions in productive TCRs than the approximately 690-donor mean. For the cohort, immune exposure information was limited to CMV serostatus. Some IMGT-functional V segments, including TRBV6-2 and TRBV6-3, could not be told apart with the 87-base-pair reads, so those segments were excluded. A group of highly shared sequence variants was considered likely to be a technical artifact of the sequencing pipeline. Because HLA typing was unavailable for some donors at each locus, only the typed subset was used in association tests. The authors suggested that the approach could potentially be extended to other disease states and immunological phenotypes. In an earlier analysis of more than 500 of the donors, most TCR beta V segments appeared in productive rearrangements about 87% or about 30% of the time, broadly matching IMGT annotations. In a later analysis, TCR association rates were found to vary across HLA loci, with the most associated TCRs seen for DRB1 alleles and the fewest for HLA-C alleles. A further reported finding was that TCR beta sequences accurately predicted the HLA-A and HLA-B alleles for most subjects in the first cohort. A few of the identified cytomegalovirus-associated TCR beta chains were confirmed in vitro to be specific for cytomegalovirus antigens. Specific HLA alleles were associated with 18,000 or so TCR beta sequences at a false discovery rate of 0.05 in a later analysis. In a later analysis, HLA-associated TCR beta chains showed more clonal expansion and lower generation probabilities than non-associated chains that were equally common. The presence/absence analyses assumed that sequencing depth was roughly uniform across donors, and that assumption may not be true. When HLA alleles, especially DR and DQ, strongly co-occurred, TCR associations were difficult to assign to individual alleles. Linkage disequilibrium might explain the correlated functional status among segregating V segments, but an unknown experimental factor could not be excluded. In both the original and validation cohorts, the classifier was reported to diagnose cytomegalovirus status with high specificity and sensitivity. Because counts were too low, roughly 16 rarely observed V segments, including chromosome 9 orphons, were left out of the earlier analysis of 500 to 750 of the donors. In this cohort, only TCR beta chains were sequenced, and detectable features were limited by the absence of alpha or paired-chain data. In a later analysis, most CMV-associated TCR beta chains were found to appear HLA-restricted, with HLA associations seemingly driven largely by CMV exposure. Across donors, most TCR sequences were observed very rarely, whereas some public TCRs were present in many individuals. The study gave a list of some 150 TCR beta chains associated with cytomegalovirus. Several of the top co-occurrence clusters appeared to be linked to parvovirus B19, influenza, CMV and Epstein-Barr virus, according to a later analysis. In a later genetic analysis, a missense DCLRE1C variant was associated with V-gene and J-gene trimming of TCR beta chains, and the association was replicated in an independent cohort.

This clone was seen only once. The target of this receptor is not known. No much larger clonotype is one base removed from it; base qualities were not supplied. Counted from cysteine to phenylalanine, this CDR3 has 14 amino acids. Just the 42-base CDR3 DNA is kept, in frame starting at base 1. Sequences SNHLY (CDR1) and FYNNEI (CDR2) are obtained from the germline V gene. Cut back by 6 bases and 5 bases, the V and J ends lie 16 bases apart. Libraries were prepared through the immunoSEQ multiplex PCR assay. For the multiplex PCR, a mixture combining 60 forward primers for TCR Vbeta segments and 13 reverse primers for TCR Jbeta segments was used. A multiplex PCR assay on genomic DNA amplified the CDR3 region of rearranged TCR beta genes. The Illumina HiSeq System was used to sequence the amplified TCR beta libraries as 87-base-pair reads. The study's processing was this. In a later analysis, some 80 million unique TCR beta chains were counted across the approximately 640 repertoires, and roughly 11 million of these chains were shared by at least two donors. A nearest-neighbor algorithm error-corrected the raw reads and collapsed the reads into unique sequences, merging closely related sequences to remove PCR and sequencing errors. Alignment of CDR3 sequences to IMGT reference sequences was used to assign V, D and J gene segments. For a sequence to be retained, a match of at least six nucleotides was required to both a V gene segment and a J gene segment. Rearrangements were classified as productive when the CDR3 lacked stop codons and remained in frame with V and J, and all other rearrangements were classified as non-productive. Following IMGT convention, CDR3 was defined as the stretch from the second conserved V-encoded cysteine up to the conserved J-encoded phenylalanine. Sequences without an unambiguous match to a single V gene segment were excluded from the earlier analysis of 500 to 700 of the donors. In an earlier analysis of some 590 of the donors, a V segment was called functional when productive rearrangements were above 56.7%, and segregating when the standard deviation between donors exceeded 5%. To diagnose cytomegalovirus status from the catalog of TCR beta chain sequences, a statistical classification framework was built. V and J gene assignment, in a later analysis, came from comparing TCR nucleotide sequences with IMGT/GENE-DB human TR gene sequences. Using the TCRdist pipeline, a later analysis assigned CDR3 sequences along with most-parsimonious VDJ recombination scenarios. In a later analysis, each TCR beta chain was defined by its CDR3 amino acid sequence together with its V-gene family, and reads without a unique V-gene family were excluded. To address suspected cross-contamination and a sequencing artifact, a later analysis removed around 590 highly shared, low-generation-probability nucleotide sequences. In a later analysis, a clonal expansion index for each public chain was calculated from normalized within-repertoire ranks of inferred template counts. Generation probabilities in a later analysis came from a VDJ recombination model fitted to out-of-frame rearrangements, and those results were checked against IGoR. Hypergeometric tests were used in a later analysis to score TCR-TCR, TCR-HLA and TCR-CMV co-occurrence, with a repertoire-size bias correction applied to the TCR pairs. To estimate false discovery rates, a later analysis permuted the HLA or CMV assignments 20 times. A later analysis grouped co-occurring TCRs with DBSCAN, adding TCRdist sequence similarity when clustering within HLA-allele-positive subsets. Co-occurrence clustering excluded repertoires with fewer than 30,000 or more than 120,000 public chains, plus five with anomalous nucleotide sharing. TCRdb took over this immuneACCESS table, retaining in-frame rearrangements with V and J assigned. Such tables are incomplete; in checked studies, under half of the missing clones stem from an unresolved V gene, and the remainder is unexplained. The V and J calls and clone size come from that table; D and trimming were worked out from the DNA. The sample contains nearly 110,000 clones, 70% to 80% of them found a single time. The leading ten clones occupy 0.79% of the sample.

The cohort comprised 710 or so healthy bone marrow donors. Cohort members were all nominally healthy when sampled, although unrecorded immune exposures were likely present. The donor was CMV seronegative and belonged to the group of around 400 seronegative cohort members. Each donor provided a peripheral blood sample, and peripheral blood mononuclear cells were used for TCR beta sequencing. Genomic DNA extraction from the blood cell samples was performed with the Qiagen DNeasy Blood Extraction Kit. The chain is assembled from TRBV2 and TRBJ1-1, with a tentative D gene TRBD1 over 5 matching bases. The sequenced sample was PBMCs. The receptor was isolated from a boy younger than 18 in good health and CMV-seronegative. The DNA sequence reads TGTGCCAGCAGACGACCCGGGGCGGGGACTGAAGCTTTCTTT. Translated, this is CASRRPGAGTEAFF.